The 26 T cell receptor beta chains reported below all come from one sample, sequenced in a study of shared T cell receptors in the human thymus. Method: immunoSEQ multiplex PCR; TCRdb's copy keeps in-frame clones and lacks some. The sample yields about 660,000 clones, roughly 88% seen once. These sequences were also reported in another study, on human thymus T cells.

The source material was thymocytes. These receptors all stem from a boy under three years old with a congenital heart defect.

J is TRBJ1-3 and V is TRBV19; 9 bases are shared with TRBD1. The junction had 8 bases not matched to a gene; V was cut back by 5 bases and J by 0 bases. The CDR3 covers 17 residues. Per the germline V gene, CDR1 is LNHDA and CDR2 is SQIVND (reference sequence). CDR3 sequence reads: CASSARTGVPSGNTIYF. CDR3 DNA sequence: TGTGCCAGTAGTGCCCGGACAGGGGTTCCCTCTGGAAACACCATATATTTT.

V gene TRBV7-9 combines with J gene TRBJ2-7; TRBD1 is a possible D gene (6 bases). Germline CDR1 SEHNR, CDR2 FQNEAQ (reference sequence). The CDR3 runs to 15 residues. V was cut by 5 bases and J by 1 base, with 15 bases left in between. CDR3 coding DNA: TGTGCCAGCAGCCCTCCCCGGGACACTTCCTACGAGCAGTACTTC. It translates to CASSPPRDTSYEQYF. The full variable domain, its missing parts supplied by reference TRBV7-9 and TRBJ2-7, is DTGVSQNPRHKITKRGQNVTFRCDPISEHNRLYWYRQTLGQGPEFLTYFQNEAQLEKSRLLSDRFSAERPKGSFSTLEIQRTEQGDSAMYLCASSPPRDTSYEQYFGPGTRLTVT.

The rearrangement joins TRBV11-3 to TRBJ2-2, with 15 bases fitting TRBD2. The CDR3 has 17 residues. CDR1 and CDR2 (germline): SGHNT, YENEEA. Trimming took 3 bases from V and 7 from J; bases not matched to a gene: 6. The CDR3 DNA is TGTGCCAGCAGCTTGGGACTAGCGGGAGGAAGGGGCGGGGAGCTGTTTTTT. Translation gives CASSLGLAGGRGGELFF.

V gene TRBV14 combines with J gene TRBJ2-7; 8 bases line up with TRBD1. V was pared by 5 bases and J by 0 bases, with 6 bases of the junction left unmatched. Germline CDR1 reads SGHDN; CDR2 reads FVKESK. CDR3 length: 15 amino acids. This CDR3 is CASSSRGPSSYEQYF. The CDR3, as DNA: TGTGCCAGCAGCTCCAGGGGGCCGAGCTCCTACGAGCAGTACTTC.

The chain recombines TRBV28 with TRBJ2-1; no clear D gene. CDR1 is MDHEN and CDR2 is SYDVKM in the germline V gene. This CDR3 is built from 13 residues. Trimming stripped 5 bases from V and 4 bases from J, with 9 bases between. CDR3 bases: TGTGCCAGCAGTCCCCTCGCGTACAATGAGCAGTTCTTC. This gives the protein CASSPLAYNEQFF. Filled out from reference TRBV28 and TRBJ2-1, the complete variable domain reads DVKVTQSSRYLVKRTGEKVFLECVQDMDHENMFWYRQDPGLGLRLIYFSYDVKMKEKGDIPEGYSVSREKKERFSLILESASTNQTSMYLCASSPLAYNEQFFGPGTRLTVL.

The chain couples TRBV19 to TRBJ1-5; the match to TRBD1 covers 11 bases. CDR1 is LNHDA and CDR2 is SQIVND in the germline V gene (reference sequence). Unmatched junction bases numbered 6, after V lost 6 bases and J lost 2 bases. This CDR3 has 16 residues. The CDR3: CASSRTGGSRNQPQHF. The CDR3 DNA is TGTGCCAGTAGCCGGACAGGGGGCTCTCGCAATCAGCCCCAGCATTTT. Using reference TRBV19 and TRBJ1-5 for the parts outside the CDR3, the full variable domain is DGGITQSPKYLFRKEGQNVTLSCEQNLNHDAMYWYRQDPGQGLRLIYYSQIVNDFQKGDIAEGYSVSREKKESFPLTVTSAQKNPTAFYLCASSRTGGSRNQPQHFGDGTRLSIL.

This chain joins TRBV21-1 and TRBJ1-2; TRBD1 is the table's D call and was not checked against the DNA. TRBV21-1 is flagged as a pseudogene. CDR3 length: 16 amino acids. The CDR3 reads CASSPRPALGVYGYTF. The CDR3 DNA is TGTGCCAGCAGCCCCCGCCCGGCCTTAGGGGTCTATGGCTACACCTTC.

The chain couples TRBV14 to TRBJ2-1; D is ambiguous. The length of the CDR3 is 13 residues. Germline V gives CDR1 SGHDN, CDR2 FVKESK. The V end was cut by 0 bases, the J end by 8 bases, with 8 bases between. In nucleotides, the CDR3 is TGTGCCAGCAGCCAAGACCAGACACATGAGCAGTTCTTC. Protein: CASSQDQTHEQFF.

Only one count was recorded for this clone. The chain couples TRBV5-4 to TRBJ2-7; weak D call: TRBD2 (5 bases). CDR3 length: 15 amino acids. Germline assignment: CDR1 SGHNT and CDR2 YYREEE (reference sequence). V lost 3 bases, J lost 3 bases, and 16 bases lay in between. CDR3 bases: TGTGCCAGCAGCTGCCATTTAGCGTATATCTACGAGCAGTACTTC. Amino acid sequence: CASSCHLAYIYEQYF.

The J gene is TRBJ2-7, the V gene TRBV7-9; the match to TRBD2 covers 14 bases. The CDR3 consists of 18 residues. The V gene's germline CDR1 is SEHNR and CDR2 FQNEAQ (reference sequence). After removal of 5 bases from V and 4 bases from J, the junction contained 13 bases not matched to a gene. The CDR3 DNA sequence: TGTGCCAGCAGCCCCCCCCGGACTAGCGGGAGGCGGGGGTACGAGCAGTACTTC. It yields the protein CASSPPRTSGRRGYEQYF.

V is TRBV9 and J is TRBJ2-7, with D tentatively TRBD2 (6 bases). Trimming pared 4 bases from V and 3 bases from J, leaving 23 bases between. CDR3 length: 17 residues. Germline V gene sequence: CDR1 SGDLS, CDR2 YYNGEE. For the CDR3, the DNA is TGTGCCAGCAGCCCAAATGACTCGGGGGACGGGTTCTACGAGCAGTACTTC. Translated: CASSPNDSGDGFYEQYF.

The chain employs TRBV13 and TRBJ2-1; D is ambiguous. This CDR3 has 13 amino acids. With 6 bases removed from V and 7 bases from J, the gap between germline ends came to 13 bases. Per germline, CDR1 PRHDT and CDR2 FYEKMQ (reference sequence). CDR3 coding DNA: TGTGCCAGCAGTCTAGAGGTGTCGAATGAGCAGTTCTTC. This codes for CASSLEVSNEQFF.

The gene calls are TRBV5-1 and TRBJ1-1, with D possibly matching TRBD1 (5 bases). The ends were cut back, 4 bases at V and 1 base at J, with 14 bases in the middle. The CDR3 spans 15 residues. The germline gives CDR1 SGHRS, CDR2 YFSETQ. CDR3 sequence reads: CASSPAGPRNTEAFF. The CDR3 nucleotides are TGCGCCAGCAGCCCAGCGGGACCGAGGAACACTGAAGCTTTCTTT.

This chain uses TRBV27 with TRBJ2-7, with 11 bases matching TRBD2. V was pared by 8 bases and J by 2 bases, with 2 bases of the junction left unmatched. Looked up from germline, CDR1 is MNHEY and CDR2 is SMNVEV (reference sequence). The CDR3 has 13 residues. CDR3 region: CASRLAGTYEQYF. The CDR3 DNA reads TGTGCCAGCCGACTAGCGGGGACCTACGAGCAGTACTTC.

Concerning this clone: The identical CDR3 is also encoded by other nucleotide sequences in the sample. The rearrangement links TRBV20-1 to TRBJ2-5; possible D gene TRBD2, 6 bases. The length of the CDR3 is 11 residues. The germline V and J ends were trimmed by 5 bases and 5 bases, with 9 bases remaining between them. Per the germline V gene, CDR1 is DFQATT and CDR2 is SNEGSKA (reference sequence). The CDR3 sequence is CSASSEETQYF. The DNA of the CDR3 is TGCAGTGCTTCTAGCGAGGAGACCCAGTACTTC.

This chain joins TRBV11-2 and TRBJ2-7; D may be TRBD2 (5 bases). V lost 5 bases to trimming and J lost 3 bases, with 20 bases between them. From germline, CDR1 is SGHAT and CDR2 FQNNGV. CDR3 size: 16 residues. The CDR3 loop reads CASSRLSEIANYEQYF. CDR3 sequence (DNA): TGTGCCAGCAGCAGACTTTCGGAAATAGCGAACTACGAGCAGTACTTC. Filled out from reference TRBV11-2 and TRBJ2-7, the complete variable domain reads EAGVAQSPRYKIIEKRQSVAFWCNPISGHATLYWYQQILGQGPKLLIQFQNNGVVDDSQLPKDRFSAERLKGVDSTLKIQPAKLEDSAVYLCASSRLSEIANYEQYFGPGTRLTVT.

This chain links TRBV7-6 with TRBJ2-7; TRBD1 is a possible D gene (5 bases). This CDR3 contains 13 residues. The V end was cut by 11 bases, the J end by 3 bases, with 17 bases between. Germline-derived CDR1 and CDR2 are SGHVS and FNYEAQ. CDR3 bases: TGTGCCCAACCGACACCCCAGGGCTACGAGCAGTACTTC. Protein: CAQPTPQGYEQYF.

The V gene is TRBV5-6, the J gene TRBJ2-5; the match to TRBD1 covers 7 bases. The CDR3 loop spans 13 amino acids. V was clipped by 3 bases and J by 3 bases; unmatched bases: 2. Germline lookup yields CDR1 SGHDT and CDR2 YYEEEE. The CDR3 DNA reads as TGTGCCAGCAGCTGTACAGGGGAAGAGACCCAGTACTTC. It specifies CASSCTGEETQYF.

DNA of the CDR3: TGCAGCGTTCCTATCCTCCGGGAGTTCACAGATACGCAGTATTTT. It is translated as CSVPILREFTDTQYF. V usage is TRBV29-1 and J usage is TRBJ2-3; possible D gene TRBD2, 6 bases. The CDR3 length is 15 residues. CDR1 and CDR2 from the germline V gene are SQVTM and ANQGSEA. Trimming stripped 5 bases from V and 2 bases from J, with 17 bases between.

The V and J genes are TRBV30 and TRBJ2-5; D gene uncertain. Germline loops: CDR1 GTSNPN, CDR2 SVGIG (reference sequence). This CDR3 spans 14 amino acids. Deletions cut 3 bases from V and 5 bases from J, with 16 bases between. The CDR3 nucleotides are TGTGCCTGGAGCCCGGGTACCCCTTGCGAGACCCAGTACTTC. As protein: CAWSPGTPCETQYF.

The V call is TRBV2, the J call TRBJ2-7, with 9 bases fitting TRBD1. V lost 3 bases to trimming and J lost 12 bases; unmatched junction nucleotides: 12. Germline CDR1 SNHLY, CDR2 FYNNEI. The CDR3 spans 14 residues. The CDR3: CASSDRGQGLWGYF. The CDR3 bases are TGTGCCAGCAGTGACCGGGGACAGGGCCTGTGGGGGTACTTC.

This clone was picked up one time. The chain couples TRBV7-3 to TRBJ1-5; D may be TRBD1 (6 bases). The ends were cut back, 7 bases at V and 7 bases at J, with 17 bases in the middle. In germline, CDR1 is SGHTA, CDR2 FQGTGA. CDR3 length: 14 amino acids. The CDR3 nucleotides read TGTGCCAGCACCAGGACGACAGGAGGACAGCCCCAGCATTTT. It yields the protein CASTRTTGGQPQHF.

The rearrangement links TRBV27 to TRBJ1-5; TRBD1 matches 7 bases. V lost 6 bases and J lost 0; bases outside the gene matches: 8. The germline CDR1 and CDR2 sequences are MNHEY and SMNVEV (reference sequence). CDR3 length equals 16 residues. CDR3 bases: TGTGCCAGCAGATCGGACAGGTCTAATAGCAATCAGCCCCAGCATTTT. As protein: CASRSDRSNSNQPQHF.

The rearrangement links TRBV5-1 to TRBJ2-2; D is uncertain. CDR1 and CDR2 from the germline V gene are SGHRS and YFSETQ. The V and J ends lost 0 bases and 1 base respectively, with 10 bases between them. CDR3 length equals 16 residues. The CDR3 coding sequence is TGCGCCAGCAGCTTGGTTCGGCAGGTGAACACCGGGGAGCTGTTTTTT. Translated, it gives CASSLVRQVNTGELFF.

The chain employs TRBV6-1 and TRBJ2-7, with D perhaps TRBD1 (5 bases). Trimming removed 2 bases at V and 5 bases at J, with 10 bases between. This CDR3 comprises 13 residues. Germline CDR1 is MNHNS and CDR2 is SASEGT. CDR3 sequence (DNA): TGTGCCAGCAGTGAACGTAGGGGCGACGAGCAGTACTTC. Protein product: CASSERRGDEQYF.

This clone was detected a few times. The V call is TRBV28, the J call TRBJ1-1; 11 bases are a match to TRBD1. J lost 4 bases, V lost 6 bases, and 10 bases had no gene match. Germline CDR1 is MDHEN and CDR2 is SYDVKM. The CDR3 extends over 16 amino acids. DNA of the CDR3: TGTGCCAGCAGGACCAGGGACAGGGGGTACGGCACTGAAGCTTTCTTT. This codes for CASRTRDRGYGTEAFF.